A selection of T cell receptor beta chains follows, all from one sample in a study of cytomegalovirus exposure and HLA in healthy donors. Assay used: immunoSEQ multiplex PCR; TCRdb lists only in-frame clones, some missing. In the table there are roughly 200,000 clones, about nine tenths of which are singletons. The sequenced material came from PBMCs. The receptors were sampled from a boy younger than 10 in good health and CMV-seronegative. Each CDR3 is given with its conserved first and last residue.

v_call,cdr3_aa
TRBV6-1,CASSAKRNSYEQYF
TRBV28,CASSPGGGAAYNEQFF
TRBV21-1,CASSKGPVEAFF
TRBV29-1,CSVGFAVNTGELFF
TRBV6-5,CASSRQGVHEQYF
TRBV6-1,CASSVGSYNEQFF
TRBV6-1,CASTQDSFNYGYTF
TRBV6-1,CASSPGTGYTEAFF
TRBV28,CASTNFPAGGNTEAFF
TRBV7-8,CASSLARITYEQYF
TRBV10-3,CATAELREGTDTQYF
TRBV28,CASSFRRGYGYTF
TRBV27,CASSIGTSGHNEQFF
TRBV5-4,CASSHPGDEQYF
TRBV7-9,CASSTGQGREQYF
TRBV9,CASSVGDIQETQYF
TRBV25-1,CASLGARGDSPLHF
TRBV6-6,CASFNGQVVEKLFF
TRBV9,CASSPGWGLSYEQYF
TRBV9,CASSPGQSAYEQYF
TRBV7-2,CASSPPGKPEQYF
TRBV2,CASRTGTLGMRKYF
TRBV4-1,CASSQDWPGDMGVRGYTF
TRBV7-9,CSSSPSTDTQYF
TRBV9,CASSEAGGPTGELFF
TRBV27,CASNGSGQGYSPLHF
TRBV4-2,CASSPQGNSYEQYF
TRBV11-2,CASSYLAGASTDTQYF
TRBV11-2,CASSLGGDWAFF
TRBV6-1,CATRGDESPLHF
TRBV27,CASSPIVSMGAAGTQYF
TRBV15,CATSRERLDTGSYEQYF